This TCR beta chain comes out of a study of control samples from healthy donors and cancer patients. Here immunoSEQ multiplex PCR was the method, and the copy in TCRdb shows in-frame clones only, minus some. This sample has some 130,000 clones, with approximately 90% found just once. CDR1 and CDR2 (germline): LGHNA, YNFKEQ. The CDR3 is 15 amino acids. Trimming cost V 0 bases and J 2 bases, with 10 bases left between them. The TCR sequence derives from a man aged 35 to 55 in good health. Sequenced sample: blood. The chain recombines TRBV4-2 with TRBJ1-2; D not certain. CDR3 sequence: CASSQDRTDNYGYTF. The CDR3, as DNA: TGTGCCAGCAGCCAAGATCGAACGGACAACTATGGCTACACCTTC.